The sequence of this T cell receptor beta chain was determined in a study of blood T cells in healthy people across ages. The study, taken as a whole, reports: Across the age range, TCR beta diversity per million T cells fell in a roughly linear way. When one million T cells were used, diversity estimates were thought to be underestimates.

V was clipped by 5 bases and J by 2 bases; unmatched bases: 4. The germline CDR1 and CDR2 sequences are SGHTA and FQGNSA. This CDR3 has 14 residues. Each sample yielded at least 6 micrograms of PBMC total RNA. This clonotype was counted at least ten times. The antigen is not known. The authors ran a second PCR of roughly 6 to 11 cycles using a sample-barcoded 5' primer and a J-beta primer mix. Sequencing recovered at least 3 million CDR3-containing paired-end reads from each sample. From the 5' RACE reads, TCRdb called clonotypes with MiXCR, one entry per CDR3 protein. The sample has about 780,000 distinct CDR3 sequences; less than 60% are singletons.

This sequence joins TRBV7-2 and TRBJ2-7, with 9 bases that match TRBD1. What was sequenced was blood. The receptor's source is a man older than 75 in good health. The CDR3 region is CASSGGTGPYEQYF. The CDR3 DNA reads TGTGCCAGCAGCGGAGGGACAGGGCCCTACGAGCAGTACTTC.